This TCR beta chain stems from a study of vaccination effects on CD4 cells after COVID-19. The study, taken as a whole, reports: Infection- and vaccine-induced clones contracted markedly late after vaccination.

Sequencing was preceded by expansion of antigen-specific CD4+ T cells with viral peptide pools in the ViraFEST assay. Having been cultured for roughly 10 days, the cells underwent CD4+ T cell isolation. Having tested negative for nucleocapsid antibodies, the vaccine recipients showed no prior SARS-CoV-2 infection. This clone was picked up one time. Its antigen is unknown. The assay was immunoSEQ multiplex PCR, and TCRdb's table has in-frame clones only and misses some. The sample consists of tens of thousands of clones, 74% of them appearing once. CDR3 length: 15 amino acids. Germline values: CDR1 SNHLY, CDR2 FYNNEI. With V trimmed by 4 bases and J by 1 base, 0 bases remained unmatched.

The clonotype was recovered from a human donor who received a COVID-19 vaccine. This rearrangement joins TRBV2 to TRBJ2-3, with 12 bases that match TRBD2. The material was CD4+ T cells from PBMCs cultured with HCoV-229E spike peptides, obtained before COVID-19 vaccination. CDR3 region: CASSGLAGGTDTQYF. For the CDR3, the DNA is TGTGCCAGCAGTGGACTAGCGGGGGGCACAGATACGCAGTATTTT.